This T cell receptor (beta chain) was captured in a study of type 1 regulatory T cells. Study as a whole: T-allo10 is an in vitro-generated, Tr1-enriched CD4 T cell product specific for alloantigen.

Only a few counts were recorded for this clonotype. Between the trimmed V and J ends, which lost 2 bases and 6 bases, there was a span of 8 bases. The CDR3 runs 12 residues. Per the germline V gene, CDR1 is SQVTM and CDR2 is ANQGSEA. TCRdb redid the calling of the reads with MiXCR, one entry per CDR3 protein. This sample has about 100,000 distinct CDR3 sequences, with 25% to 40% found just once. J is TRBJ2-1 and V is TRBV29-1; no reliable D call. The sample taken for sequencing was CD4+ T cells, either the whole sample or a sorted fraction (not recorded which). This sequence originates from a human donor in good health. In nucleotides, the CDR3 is TGCAGCGTTGAATCCCGCCCCAATGAGCAGTTCTTC. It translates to CSVESRPNEQFF.